Included here is one T cell receptor (beta chain) sequence, with context. Its antigen remains unknown. The germline CDR1 and CDR2 sequences are MNHEY and SVGAGI. V shed 6 bases and J 3 bases; nucleotides not matched to a gene: 4. CDR3 length: 14 amino acids. PCR was performed using 60 Vbeta and 13 Jbeta primers. In the original processing: There were 80 million to 95 million unique TCR beta chains by a later count, and around 10 million of them were shared. The table came from immunoSEQ multiplex PCR; TCRdb's copy has only in-frame clones and leaves some out. V, J and clone size are those of that table, while D and trimming were read from the DNA. The sample carries approximately 150,000 clones, around 75% recorded once. This specimen comes from a study of cytomegalovirus exposure and HLA in healthy donors. Study results and caveats: For most TCR beta V segments, an earlier analysis put the productive rate at about 87% or about 30% of the time.

The clonotype originates from a male donor in good health and CMV-seronegative. Material: PBMCs. This rearrangement joins TRBV6-5 to TRBJ2-3; TRBD2 matches 9 bases. CDR3 nucleotide sequence: TGTGCCAGCAGCTTAGCGGGAGAGACAGATACGCAGTATTTT. It encodes CASSLAGETDTQYF.